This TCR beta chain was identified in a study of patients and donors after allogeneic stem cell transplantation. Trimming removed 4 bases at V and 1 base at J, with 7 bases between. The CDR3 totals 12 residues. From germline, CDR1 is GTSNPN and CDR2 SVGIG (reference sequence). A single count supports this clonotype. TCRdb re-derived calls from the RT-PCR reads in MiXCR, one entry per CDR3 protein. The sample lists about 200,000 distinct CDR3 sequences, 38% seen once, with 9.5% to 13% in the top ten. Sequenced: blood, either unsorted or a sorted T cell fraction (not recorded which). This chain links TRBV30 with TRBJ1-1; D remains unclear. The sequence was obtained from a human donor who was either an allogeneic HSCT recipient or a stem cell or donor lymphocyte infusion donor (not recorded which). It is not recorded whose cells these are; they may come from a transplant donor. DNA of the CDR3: TGTGCCTGGATGAGAGAGAACACTGAAGCTTTCTTT. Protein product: CAWMRENTEAFF.